This T cell receptor (beta chain) is drawn from a study of regulatory T cells in long-lasting Graves disease. Overall study results and limits: Relative to new patients (approximately 960), persistent patients exhibited greater sharing of public clonotypes (about 2,700).

Time point specified: persistent/refractory GD, antithyroid drugs over 5 years with positive TRAb. PBMC RNA was the source of the TCR library. For TCR beta, libraries came from iRepertoire HTBI primers and Arm-PCR of CDR3 regions. MiXCR, run by TCRdb on the multiplex PCR reads, gives a single entry per CDR3 protein. The sample yields 700,000 or so distinct CDR3 sequences, about 32% seen once. A note on this clonotype: Its antigen is unidentified.

This specimen was peripheral blood mononuclear cells (PBMCs), taken when the disease was refractory, from a patient treated with antithyroid drugs. The receptor was isolated from a female donor with Graves disease.

CDR3 in DNA: TGCAGTGCTAGATCGGCAGCCCTGAGGGACAAAAACATTCAGTACTTC. This codes for CSARSAALRDKNIQYF. The genes are TRBV20-1 and TRBJ2-4; TRBD2 might be the D (5 bases). Trimming pared 2 bases from V and 3 bases from J, leaving 17 bases between. This CDR3 is 16 amino acids long. Germline V gene lookup returns CDR1 DFQATT and CDR2 SNEGSKA (reference sequence).